The clone carrying this T cell receptor beta chain has a single count. The V gene end was trimmed by 3 bases and the J gene end by 10 bases; junction bases not matched to a gene: 11. This CDR3 is built from 13 residues. Germline lookup yields CDR1 GTSNPN and CDR2 SVGIG (reference sequence). Time point indicated: proximal margin of the surgical specimen (macroscopically non-inflamed). Included were adult ileal or ileocolonic Crohn's patients indicated for ileocolonic resection. The data derive from a study of T cell repertoires in ileal Crohn's disease. Looking at the study overall: Surgery for a complication: stricturing in about 60%, penetrating in approximately 40%. MI samples are biopsies from the surgical specimen's proximal margin.

Generated by immunoSEQ multiplex PCR, the TCRdb table keeps only in-frame clones and is missing some. The sample gives some 5,400 clones, around 84% of which show up once; 6.5% is in the top ten. This chain uses TRBV30 with TRBJ1-1; 7 bases are shared with TRBD1. This clonotype originated in an adult with Crohn's disease. Material: ileal tissue. CDR3 protein: CAWRVSGGGIAFF. The CDR3 region has the DNA TGTGCCTGGAGAGTGTCAGGGGGTGGAATAGCTTTCTTT.